The rows below give T cell receptor beta chains drawn from one sample of a study of blood T cell repertoires in COVID-19. Clones were read by immunoSEQ multiplex PCR, and TCRdb kept only the in-frame ones, dropping some. The data show about 440,000 clones, approximately 90% seen once. The source material was PBMCs or T cells enriched from blood (not recorded which). All receptors derive from a woman aged 18-29 years with acute COVID-19. The CDR3 runs from the conserved cysteine through the conserved F or W. Each record gives: clone size, J gene, D gene, V gene, CDR3 DNA, CDR3 protein. D genes are given only for firm matches. Some rows mark clone size as missing; the rest say once, few, many or name a class of expanded clone.

NA | TRBJ1-3 | TRBD1 | TRBV30 | TGTGCCTGGAGCGACAGGGAATGGGGAAACACCATATATTTT | CAWSDREWGNTIYF
NA | TRBJ2-3 | NA | TRBV9 | TGTGCCAGCAGCGTAGGTTTTGGGCCAGGGGGCACAGATACGCAGTATTTT | CASSVGFGPGGTDTQYF
NA | TRBJ1-5 | TRBD1 | TRBV29-1 | TGCAGCGTTGTCGCGGACAGGGGGCGAGGGAGCAATCAGCCCCAGCATTTT | CSVVADRGRGSNQPQHF
NA | TRBJ1-1 | TRBD1 | TRBV7-3 | TGTGCCAGCAGCCAAGACAGGGGGCGGACTGAAGCTTTCTTT | CASSQDRGRTEAFF
once | TRBJ2-1 | TRBD2 | TRBV4-1 | TGCGCCAGCAGCCATTCCGCGAGACTAGCGGGGGGCCACAATGAGCAGTTCTTC | CASSHSARLAGGHNEQFF
NA | TRBJ2-3 | TRBD1 | TRBV19 | TGTGCCAGTACCGGACAGGGTGATACGCAGTATTTT | CASTGQGDTQYF
NA | TRBJ1-1 | NA | TRBV25-1 | TGTGCCAGCAGTGAATACGTGAACACTGAAGCTTTCTTT | CASSEYVNTEAFF
NA | TRBJ1-4 | NA | TRBV10-3 | TGTGCCATCAGTGAGTCAGCAGGGGATAGTGAAAAACTGTTTTTT | CAISESAGDSEKLFF
NA | TRBJ2-7 | TRBD1 | TRBV6-5 | TGTGCCAGCAGTAGTCCCGGGACAGCTTTCTACGAGCAGTACTTC | CASSSPGTAFYEQYF
NA | TRBJ1-1 | TRBD1 | TRBV19 | TGTGCCAGTAGTATTTCACCGGGACAGGGAGAAGCTTTCTTT | CASSISPGQGEAFF
NA | TRBJ1-2 | NA | TRBV18 | TGTGCCAGCTCACCGGGCAGGGCTAACTATGGCTACACCTTC | CASSPGRANYGYTF
NA | TRBJ2-3 | NA | TRBV25-1 | TGTGCCAGCAGTGTATTAGTGGGACCGGGACAAACGCAGTATTTT | CASSVLVGPGQTQYF
NA | TRBJ1-2 | TRBD1 | TRBV13 | TGTGCCAGCAGCCCTTGGGGACAGGGGGCGAAGGGCTACACCTTC | CASSPWGQGAKGYTF
NA | TRBJ2-7 | TRBD2 | TRBV18 | TGTGCCAGCTCGTCGACTAGCGGGGTTTTTTACGAGCAGTACTTC | CASSSTSGVFYEQYF
NA | TRBJ1-6 | TRBD1 | TRBV28 | TGTGCCAGCATCGGGACAGGGGATTTTGATAATTCACCCCTCCACTTT | CASIGTGDFDNSPLHF
once | TRBJ1-2 | NA | TRBV5-1 | TGCGCCAGCTCCACACAGGGAGCTAACTATGGCTACACCTTC | CASSTQGANYGYTF
once | TRBJ1-4 | NA | TRBV11-3 | TGTGCCAGCAGCTTTTTGCGTAACGATATGGTCGGGGATGAAAAACTGTTTTTT | CASSFLRNDMVGDEKLFF
NA | TRBJ2-3 | NA | TRBV10-1 | TGCGCCAGCAGTACAACCAGGGACTCTACAGATACGCAGTATTTT | CASSTTRDSTDTQYF
NA | TRBJ1-4 | NA | TRBV5-1 | TGCGCCAGCAGCTCCCCGACAGAACCGAATGAAAAACTGTTTTTT | CASSSPTEPNEKLFF
NA | TRBJ1-2 | TRBD1 | TRBV29-1 | TGCAGCGTCGATGGGACAGGGGGAGGCTACACCTTC | CSVDGTGGGYTF
NA | TRBJ1-2 | TRBD1 | TRBV6-5 | TGTGCCAGCAGTTACTCTGGGGACAGGAACTATGGCTACACCTTC | CASSYSGDRNYGYTF
NA | TRBJ1-1 | NA | TRBV2 | TGTGCCAGCAGGGGAGACGCGGTTGAAGCTTTCTTT | CASRGDAVEAFF
NA | TRBJ2-6 | NA | TRBV6-2/TRBV6-3 | TGTGCCAGCAGCTCCCAACTCTCTGGGGCCAACGTCCTGACTTTC | CASSSQLSGANVLTF
NA | TRBJ1-2 | NA | TRBV11-2 | TGTGCCAGCAGCTTACTCCAGATGGGCTACACCTTC | CASSLLQMGYTF
NA | TRBJ2-1 | TRBD1 | TRBV6-6 | TGTGCCAGCAGTCATACAGGGGGCAAAAACAATGAGCAGTTCTTC | CASSHTGGKNNEQFF
once | TRBJ2-7 | TRBD1 | TRBV7-9 | TGTGCCAGCAGCGCCACCGGGACAGGGGGCTACGAGCAGTACTTC | CASSATGTGGYEQYF
NA | TRBJ2-7 | NA | TRBV29-1 | TGCAGCGTTGATCGGTTCTCAGGGGAGCAGTACTTC | CSVDRFSGEQYF
NA | TRBJ2-5 | NA | TRBV3-1/TRBV3-2 | TGTGCCAGCAGCCAATCGGTCAGGGTGGGTGGGTCAAAAAAAGAGACCCAGTACTTC | CASSQSVRVGGSKKETQYF
NA | TRBJ2-7 | NA | TRBV28 | TGTGCCAGCAGTTTTGAGGGGGGGATCGGGTACGAGCAGTACTTC | CASSFEGGIGYEQYF
NA | TRBJ1-4 | NA | TRBV2 | TGTGCCAGCAGAAACAGGGACGAGGGTGAAAAACTGTTTTTT | CASRNRDEGEKLFF
NA | TRBJ1-1 | NA | TRBV7-3 | TGTGCCAGCACCTCGCTTCTAGCCCCAGGGGAACGGAACACTGAAGCTTTCTTT | CASTSLLAPGERNTEAFF
NA | TRBJ1-1 | NA | TRBV27 | TGTGCCAGCAGTTGGGAGGGATCTACTGAAGCTTTCTTT | CASSWEGSTEAFF
NA | TRBJ2-7 | NA | TRBV7-2 | TGTGCCAGCAGCTTAAGTTCCAGGGTAGAGGAAGAGCAGTACTTC | CASSLSSRVEEEQYF
NA | TRBJ2-1 | NA | TRBV30 | TGTGCCTGGAGTGCTAGGGGCTACAATGAGCAGTTCTTC | CAWSARGYNEQFF
few | TRBJ1-2 | TRBD1 | TRBV2 | TGTGCCAGCAGCGATGGACAGGGGGCGATTGGATATGGCTACACCTTC | CASSDGQGAIGYGYTF
NA | TRBJ2-3 | NA | TRBV6-5 | TGTGCCAGCGGGTTAGAGGGCCGGAGCACAGATACGCAGTATTTT | CASGLEGRSTDTQYF
NA | TRBJ1-4 | NA | TRBV20-1 | TGCAGTGCTAGTTTGGGGGCATCCACTAATGAAAAACTGTTTTTT | CSASLGASTNEKLFF
NA | TRBJ1-2 | NA | TRBV19 | TGTGCCAGTAGTATAGAGGGGCAGATGAACTATGGCTACACCTTC | CASSIEGQMNYGYTF
NA | TRBJ1-4 | NA | TRBV19 | TGTGCCAGTAGTACCGGCGACTCGATGAGAGAAAAACTGTTTTTT | CASSTGDSMREKLFF
NA | TRBJ2-5 | NA | TRBV6-2/TRBV6-3 | TGTGCCAGCAGCTCTAGACTAGGCCCGGAGACCCAGTACTTC | CASSSRLGPETQYF
NA | TRBJ1-1 | NA | TRBV24-1 | TGTGCCACCAGTGGGGGAGGGACTGAAGCTTTCTTT | CATSGGGTEAFF
NA | TRBJ2-7 | NA | TRBV10-1 | TGCGCCAGGGGCGACGAGCAGTACTTC | CARGDEQYF
NA | TRBJ1-1 | NA | TRBV6-6 | TGTGCCAGCAGTCCCGCAGGGGTTGACGTGACTGAAGCTTTCTTT | CASSPAGVDVTEAFF
NA | TRBJ1-5 | NA | TRBV20-1 | TGCAGTGCTAGTCGAACAGGGTGGAATAGCAATCAGCCCCAGCATTTT | CSASRTGWNSNQPQHF
NA | TRBJ1-1 | NA | TRBV18 | TGTGCCAGCTCTCCGACATCCAACACTGAAGCTTTCTTT | CASSPTSNTEAFF
NA | TRBJ1-2 | NA | TRBV10-3 | TGTGCCATCAGTCCAGTAGGGGGGGAAGGCTACACCTTC | CAISPVGGEGYTF
NA | TRBJ2-1 | TRBD2 | TRBV5-1 | TGCGCCAGCAGCTTTGGGAGCGGGAGGGCCGAAGAGCAGTTCTTC | CASSFGSGRAEEQFF
NA | TRBJ2-1 | TRBD2 | TRBV15 | TGTGCCACCAGCAGAGATGTAAGGACTAGCAATGAGCAGTTCTTC | CATSRDVRTSNEQFF
NA | TRBJ2-1 | NA | TRBV20-1 | TGCAGTGCTAGTAATCGAGCGGACAATGAGCAGTTCTTC | CSASNRADNEQFF
NA | TRBJ2-2 | NA | TRBV7-9 | TGTGCCAGCAGCTTCGGGCAGGGTGCCCTTTCGAACACCGGGGAGCTGTTTTTT | CASSFGQGALSNTGELFF
NA | TRBJ2-1 | TRBD2 | TRBV7-8 | TGTGCCAGCAGCTTACCGGGACTAGGTTTCAATGAGCAGTTCTTC | CASSLPGLGFNEQFF
NA | TRBJ2-1 | TRBD1 | TRBV18 | TGTGCCAGCTCTGTTGCCCCAGGGGGCTCCTACAATGAGCAGTTCTTC | CASSVAPGGSYNEQFF
NA | TRBJ2-5 | TRBD2 | TRBV27 | TGTGCCAGCAGTTTAGTCCGGGGGGGGCGGGAGACCCAGTACTTC | CASSLVRGGRETQYF
NA | TRBJ2-5 | TRBD2 | TRBV9 | TGTGCCAGCAGCGTCCAGCTCACGGGACTAGCGGGACAAGAGACCCAGTACTTC | CASSVQLTGLAGQETQYF
NA | TRBJ2-1 | TRBD1 | TRBV7-9 | TGTGCCAGCAGCTTAAAGGACCGGGACAGTCCGTTCTTC | CASSLKDRDSPFF
NA | TRBJ2-1 | TRBD1 | TRBV7-9 | TGTGCCAGCAGCTTAGCGTGGGGACAGGGGGCGCGTAATGAGCAGTTCTTC | CASSLAWGQGARNEQFF
NA | TRBJ1-2 | NA | TRBV6-5 | TGTGCCAGCAGTTACGGGGAGTCGGCCTATGGCTACACCTTC | CASSYGESAYGYTF